This record looks at one T cell receptor beta chain sequence and its context. The antigen is undetermined. CDR1 and CDR2 (germline): SGDLS, YYNGEE. The ends were cut back, 0 bases at V and 6 bases at J, with 14 bases in the middle. The CDR3 runs 15 residues. The source of the sample is a study of lymphopenia after photon versus proton radiotherapy. Broader study findings: Under photons, naive T cells and diversity fell while effector/memory populations rose.

Produced via immunoSEQ multiplex PCR; TCRdb's table is partial and in-frame only. Counted here are about 17,000 clones, about 79% occurring once; the ten biggest clones make up 20% to 25%. The rearrangement links TRBV9 to TRBJ2-3; D could derive from TRBD1 or TRBD2 (5 bases each). The sample in question was peripheral blood, obtained from a patient treated with proton-based radiotherapy. The sequence came from a man in his 70s with pancreatic cancer. Here the CDR3 reads CASSVGEGYSDTQYF. The CDR3 region has the DNA TGTGCCAGCAGCGTAGGCGAGGGGTATTCCGATACGCAGTATTTT.